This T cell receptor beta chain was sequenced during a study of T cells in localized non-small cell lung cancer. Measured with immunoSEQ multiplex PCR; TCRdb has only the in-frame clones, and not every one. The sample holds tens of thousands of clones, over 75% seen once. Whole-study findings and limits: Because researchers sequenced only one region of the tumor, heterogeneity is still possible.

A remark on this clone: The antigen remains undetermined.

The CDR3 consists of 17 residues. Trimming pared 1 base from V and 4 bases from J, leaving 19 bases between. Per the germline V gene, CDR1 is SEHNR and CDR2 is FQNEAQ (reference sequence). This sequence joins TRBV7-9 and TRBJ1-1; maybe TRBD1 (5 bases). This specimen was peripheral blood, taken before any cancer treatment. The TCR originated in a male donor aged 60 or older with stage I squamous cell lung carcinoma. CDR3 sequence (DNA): TGTGCCAGCAGCTTAGGGGGGTTCGTTACACCGAGCACTGAAGCTTTCTTT. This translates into CASSLGGFVTPSTEAFF.